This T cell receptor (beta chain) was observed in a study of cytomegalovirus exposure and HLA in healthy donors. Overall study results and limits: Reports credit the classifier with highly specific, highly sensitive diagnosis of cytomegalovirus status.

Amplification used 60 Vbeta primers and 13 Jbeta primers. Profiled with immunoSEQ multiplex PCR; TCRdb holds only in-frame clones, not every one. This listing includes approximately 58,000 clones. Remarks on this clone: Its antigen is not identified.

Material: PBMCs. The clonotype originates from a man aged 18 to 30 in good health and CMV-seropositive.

This CDR3 reads CASSRTSFRGEVTEAFF. The CDR3 region has the DNA TGTGCCAGCAGTCGGACGTCCTTTAGGGGCGAGGTCACTGAAGCTTTCTTT. The chain employs TRBV14 and TRBJ1-1; TRBD1 might be the D (5 bases). Germline V gene sequence: CDR1 SGHDN, CDR2 FVKESK. The CDR3 extends over 17 amino acids. The V gene lost 6 bases and the J gene lost 4 bases, with 24 bases spanning the gap.